This TCR beta chain was sequenced for a study of PD-1 blockade in classical Hodgkin lymphoma. Across the whole study: Patients in the cohort were put on intravenous nivolumab, 3 mg/kg every 2 weeks. Points from the study as a whole: Whatever underlies the repertoire differences (possibly disease activity or prior therapy) remains undefined. Before treatment, TCR diversity in newly diagnosed patients was reportedly lower than in healthy donors.

As for this clone: No antigen is known for it.

The data were produced by immunoSEQ multiplex PCR, yet TCRdb's version contains in-frame clones alone and is incomplete. This table has over 9,000 clones, roughly 88% appearing once. V was trimmed by 3 bases and J by 6 bases, leaving 9 bases between them. The CDR3 totals 13 residues. The germline V gene encodes CDR1 WSHSY and CDR2 SAAADI. This sample's time point: cycle 4 day 1 (C4D1), after 6 weeks of nivolumab. Each of the patients experienced relapse following autologous stem cell transplantation, and their brentuximab vedotin exposure differed. Purification of CD4+ T cells from thawed PBMCs was performed via magnetic negative selection.

This sample comprised CD4+ T cells from blood, obtained before the fourth cycle of nivolumab. The TCR sequence derives from a human donor with classical Hodgkin lymphoma. This chain connects TRBV10-2 to TRBJ2-1; no firm D call. Written as DNA, the CDR3 is TGCGCCAGCAGTGAACTGCCCAGCAATGAGCAGTTCTTC. The encoded protein is CASSELPSNEQFF.